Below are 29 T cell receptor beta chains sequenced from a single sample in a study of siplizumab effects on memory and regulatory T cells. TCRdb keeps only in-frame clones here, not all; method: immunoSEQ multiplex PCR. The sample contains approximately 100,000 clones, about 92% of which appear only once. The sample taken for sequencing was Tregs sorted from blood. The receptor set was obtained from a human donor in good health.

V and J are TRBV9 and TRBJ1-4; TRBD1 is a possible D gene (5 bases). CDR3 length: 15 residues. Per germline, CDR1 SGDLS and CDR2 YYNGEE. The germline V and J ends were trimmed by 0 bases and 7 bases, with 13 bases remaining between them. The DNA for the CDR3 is TGTGCCAGCAGCGTAGCTCGGCAGGGCTTTGAAAAACTGTTTTTT. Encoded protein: CASSVARQGFEKLFF.

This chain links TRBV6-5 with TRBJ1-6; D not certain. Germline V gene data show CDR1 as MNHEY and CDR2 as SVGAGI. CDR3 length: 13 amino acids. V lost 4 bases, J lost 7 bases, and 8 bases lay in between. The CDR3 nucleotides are TGTGCCAGCAGTTTAGTAAGCAATTCACCCCTCCACTTT. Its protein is CASSLVSNSPLHF.

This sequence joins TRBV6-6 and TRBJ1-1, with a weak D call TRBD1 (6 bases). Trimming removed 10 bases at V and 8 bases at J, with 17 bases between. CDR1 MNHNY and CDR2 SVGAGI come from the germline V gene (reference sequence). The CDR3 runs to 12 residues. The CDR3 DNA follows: TGTGCCACCGTCTATCAGGACAGCGAAGCTTTCTTT. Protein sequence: CATVYQDSEAFF.

CDR3 protein: CASSLFSGRALGTGELFF. CDR3 nucleotide sequence: TGTGCCAGCAGTTTGTTCAGCGGGAGGGCCTTGGGCACCGGGGAGCTGTTTTTT. The chain couples TRBV27 to TRBJ2-2; TRBD2 agrees at 10 bases. CDR3 size: 18 residues. Trimming cost V 3 bases and J 4 bases; bases outside gene matches: 11. Looked up from germline, CDR1 is MNHEY and CDR2 is SMNVEV (reference sequence).

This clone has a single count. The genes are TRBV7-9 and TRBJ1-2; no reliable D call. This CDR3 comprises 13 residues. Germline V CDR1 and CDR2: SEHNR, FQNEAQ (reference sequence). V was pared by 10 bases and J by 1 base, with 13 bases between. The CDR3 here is CATPRQDNYGYTF. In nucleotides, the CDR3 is TGTGCCACTCCTCGGCAGGATAACTATGGCTACACCTTC. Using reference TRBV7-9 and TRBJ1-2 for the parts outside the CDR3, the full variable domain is DTGVSQNPRHKITKRGQNVTFRCDPISEHNRLYWYRQTLGQGPEFLTYFQNEAQLEKSRLLSDRFSAERPKGSFSTLEIQRTEQGDSAMYLCATPRQDNYGYTFGSGTRLTVV.

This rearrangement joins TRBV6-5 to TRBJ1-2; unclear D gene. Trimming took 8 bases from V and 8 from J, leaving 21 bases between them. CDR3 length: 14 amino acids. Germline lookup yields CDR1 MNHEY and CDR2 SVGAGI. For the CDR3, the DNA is TGTGCCAGCGGAACCCTTGGAAGGGCAGTGGGCTACACCTTC. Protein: CASGTLGRAVGYTF.

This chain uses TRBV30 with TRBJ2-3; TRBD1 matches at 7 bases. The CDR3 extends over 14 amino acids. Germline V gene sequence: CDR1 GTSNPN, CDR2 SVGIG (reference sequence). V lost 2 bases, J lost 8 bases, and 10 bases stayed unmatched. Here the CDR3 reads CAWSLGGYQGTQYF. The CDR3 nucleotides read TGTGCCTGGAGTTTAGGGGGCTATCAGGGTACGCAGTATTTT.

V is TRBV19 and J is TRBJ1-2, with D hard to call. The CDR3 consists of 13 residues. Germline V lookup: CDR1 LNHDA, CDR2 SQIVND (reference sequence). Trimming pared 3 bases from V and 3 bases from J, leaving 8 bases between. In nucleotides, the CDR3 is TGTGCCAGTAGTATTTACGGGGACTATGGCTACACCTTC. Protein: CASSIYGDYGYTF.

CDR3 loop: CASSPPAGGNYGYTF. CDR3 nucleotides: TGTGCCAGCTCACCACCGGCAGGGGGAAACTATGGCTACACCTTC. The rearrangement links TRBV18 to TRBJ1-2; the match to TRBD1 covers 7 bases. The CDR3 sequence is 15 residues long. From germline, CDR1 is KGHSH and CDR2 LQKENI. The trim removed 0 bases at V and 2 bases at J, leaving 3 bases unmatched.

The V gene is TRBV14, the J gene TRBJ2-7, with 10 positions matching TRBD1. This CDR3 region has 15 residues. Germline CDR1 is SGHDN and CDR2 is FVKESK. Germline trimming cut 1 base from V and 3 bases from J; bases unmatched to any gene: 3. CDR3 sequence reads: CASSQGTGGFYEQYF. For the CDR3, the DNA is TGTGCCAGCAGCCAAGGGACAGGGGGTTTCTACGAGCAGTACTTC. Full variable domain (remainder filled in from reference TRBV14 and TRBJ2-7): EAGVTQFPSHSVIEKGQTVTLRCDPISGHDNLYWYRRVMGKEIKFLLHFVKESKQDESGMPNNRFLAERTGGTYSTLKVQPAELEDSGVYFCASSQGTGGFYEQYFGPGTRLTVT.

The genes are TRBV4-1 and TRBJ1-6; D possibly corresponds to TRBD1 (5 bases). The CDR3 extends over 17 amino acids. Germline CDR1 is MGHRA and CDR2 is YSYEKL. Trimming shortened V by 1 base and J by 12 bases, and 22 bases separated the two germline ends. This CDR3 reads CASSQGPGGTEILPLHF. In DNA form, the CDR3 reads TGCGCCAGCAGCCAAGGGCCTGGAGGGACGGAAATTCTACCCCTCCACTTT.

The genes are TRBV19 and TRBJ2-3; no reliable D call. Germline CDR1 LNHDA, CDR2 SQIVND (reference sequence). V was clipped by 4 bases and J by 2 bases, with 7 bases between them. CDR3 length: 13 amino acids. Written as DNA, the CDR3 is TGTGCCAGTAGTACTCAAGACACAGATACGCAGTATTTT. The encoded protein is CASSTQDTDTQYF.

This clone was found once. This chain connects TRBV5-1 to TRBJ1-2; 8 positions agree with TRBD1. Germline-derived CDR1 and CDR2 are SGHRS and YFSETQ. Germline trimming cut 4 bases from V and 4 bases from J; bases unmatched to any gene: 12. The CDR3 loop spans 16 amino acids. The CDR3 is CASSIAPGQAPYGYTF. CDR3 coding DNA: TGCGCCAGCAGCATTGCCCCGGGACAGGCCCCCTATGGCTACACCTTC.

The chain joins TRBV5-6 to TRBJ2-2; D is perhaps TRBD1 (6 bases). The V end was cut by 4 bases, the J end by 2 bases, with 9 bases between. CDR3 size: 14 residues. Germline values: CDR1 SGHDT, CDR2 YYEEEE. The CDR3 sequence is CASSTGHNTGELFF. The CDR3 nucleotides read TGTGCCAGCAGCACGGGACACAACACCGGGGAGCTGTTTTTT.

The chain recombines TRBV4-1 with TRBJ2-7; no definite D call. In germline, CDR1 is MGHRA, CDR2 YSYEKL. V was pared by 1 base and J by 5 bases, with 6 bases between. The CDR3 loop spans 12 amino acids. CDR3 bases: TGCGCCAGCAGCCAAGGGAGTGACGAGCAGTACTTC. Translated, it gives CASSQGSDEQYF.

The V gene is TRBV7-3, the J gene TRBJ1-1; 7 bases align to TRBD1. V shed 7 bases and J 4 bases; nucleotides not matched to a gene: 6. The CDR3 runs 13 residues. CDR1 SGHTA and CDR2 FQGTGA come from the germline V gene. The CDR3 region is CASTPTGITEAFF. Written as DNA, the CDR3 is TGTGCCAGCACCCCGACAGGGATCACTGAAGCTTTCTTT.

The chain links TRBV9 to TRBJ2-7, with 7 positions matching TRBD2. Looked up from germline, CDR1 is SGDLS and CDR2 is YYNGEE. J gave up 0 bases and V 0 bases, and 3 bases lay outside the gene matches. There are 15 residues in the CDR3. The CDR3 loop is CASSVDGRPSYEQYF. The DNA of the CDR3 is TGTGCCAGCAGCGTAGACGGGAGGCCCTCCTACGAGCAGTACTTC. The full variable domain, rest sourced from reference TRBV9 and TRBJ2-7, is DSGVTQTPKHLITATGQRVTLRCSPRSGDLSVYWYQQSLDQGLQFLIQYYNGEERAKGNILERFSAQQFPDLHSELNLSSLELGDSALYFCASSVDGRPSYEQYFGPGTRLTVT.

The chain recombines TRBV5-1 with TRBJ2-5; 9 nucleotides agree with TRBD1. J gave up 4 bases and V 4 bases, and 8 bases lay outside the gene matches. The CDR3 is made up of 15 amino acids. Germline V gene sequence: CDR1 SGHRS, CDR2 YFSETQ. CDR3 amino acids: CASSLGQGVPETQYF. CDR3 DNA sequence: TGCGCCAGCAGCCTGGGACAGGGTGTCCCAGAGACCCAGTACTTC.

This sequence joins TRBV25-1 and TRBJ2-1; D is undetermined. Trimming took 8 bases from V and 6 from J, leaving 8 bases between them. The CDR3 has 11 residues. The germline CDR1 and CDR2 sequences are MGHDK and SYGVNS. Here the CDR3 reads CASREINEQFF. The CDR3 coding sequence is TGTGCCAGCCGCGAGATCAATGAGCAGTTCTTC.

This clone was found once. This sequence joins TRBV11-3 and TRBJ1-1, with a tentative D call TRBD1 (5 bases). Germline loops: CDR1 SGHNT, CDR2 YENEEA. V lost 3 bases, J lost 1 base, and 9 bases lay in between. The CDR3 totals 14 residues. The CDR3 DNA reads TGTGCCAGCAGCTTCAGGGCTAAGAACACTGAAGCTTTCTTT. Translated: CASSFRAKNTEAFF.

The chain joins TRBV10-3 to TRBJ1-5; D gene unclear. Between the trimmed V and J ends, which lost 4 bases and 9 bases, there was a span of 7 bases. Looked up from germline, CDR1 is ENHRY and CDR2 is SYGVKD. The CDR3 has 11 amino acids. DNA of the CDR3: TGTGCCATCAGTGCAACCCGGCCCCAGCATTTT. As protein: CAISATRPQHF.

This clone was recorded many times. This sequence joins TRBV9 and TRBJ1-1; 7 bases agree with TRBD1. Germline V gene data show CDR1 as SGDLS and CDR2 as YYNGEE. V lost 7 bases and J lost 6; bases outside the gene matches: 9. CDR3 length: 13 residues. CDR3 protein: CASSGKGAAEAFF. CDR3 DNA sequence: TGTGCCAGCTCGGGGAAGGGGGCGGCTGAAGCTTTCTTT.

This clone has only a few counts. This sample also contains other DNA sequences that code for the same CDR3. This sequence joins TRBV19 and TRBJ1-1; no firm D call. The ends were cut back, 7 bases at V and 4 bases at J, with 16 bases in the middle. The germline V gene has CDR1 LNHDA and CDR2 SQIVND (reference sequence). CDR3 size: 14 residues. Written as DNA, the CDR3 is TGTGCCAGTACTGAGGGCCCATCTCCCACTGAAGCTTTCTTT. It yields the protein CASTEGPSPTEAFF.

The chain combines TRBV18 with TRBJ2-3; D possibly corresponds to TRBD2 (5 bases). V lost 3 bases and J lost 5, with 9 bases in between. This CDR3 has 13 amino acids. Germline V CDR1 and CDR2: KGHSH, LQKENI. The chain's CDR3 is CASSPQRRDTQYF. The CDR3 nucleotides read TGTGCCAGCTCACCCCAGCGGAGAGATACGCAGTATTTT.

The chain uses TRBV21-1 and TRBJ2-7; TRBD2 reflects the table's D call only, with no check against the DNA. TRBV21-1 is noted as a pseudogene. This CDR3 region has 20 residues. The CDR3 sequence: CASSKALAGLAVQRGYEQYF. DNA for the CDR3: TGTGCCAGCAGCAAAGCGCTTGCGGGACTAGCGGTCCAAAGGGGCTACGAGCAGTACTTC.

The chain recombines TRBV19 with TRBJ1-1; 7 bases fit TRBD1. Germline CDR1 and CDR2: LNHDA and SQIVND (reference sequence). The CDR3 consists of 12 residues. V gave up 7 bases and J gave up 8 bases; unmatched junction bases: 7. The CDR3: CASTWDSKEAFF. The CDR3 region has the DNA TGTGCCAGTACCTGGGACAGCAAAGAAGCTTTCTTT. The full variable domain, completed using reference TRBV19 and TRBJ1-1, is DGGITQSPKYLFRKEGQNVTLSCEQNLNHDAMYWYRQDPGQGLRLIYYSQIVNDFQKGDIAEGYSVSREKKESFPLTVTSAQKNPTAFYLCASTWDSKEAFFGQGTRLTVV.

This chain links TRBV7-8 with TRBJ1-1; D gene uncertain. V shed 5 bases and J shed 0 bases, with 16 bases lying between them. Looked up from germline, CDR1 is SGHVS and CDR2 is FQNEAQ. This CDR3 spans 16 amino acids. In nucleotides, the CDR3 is TGTGCCAGCAGCACAAAATTGGTTTACATGAACACTGAAGCTTTCTTT. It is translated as CASSTKLVYMNTEAFF.

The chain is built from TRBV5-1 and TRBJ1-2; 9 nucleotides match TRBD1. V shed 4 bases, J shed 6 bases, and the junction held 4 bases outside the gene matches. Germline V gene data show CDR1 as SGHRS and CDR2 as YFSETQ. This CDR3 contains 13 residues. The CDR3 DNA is TGCGCCAGCAGCACACAGGGGGCTAATGGCTACACCTTC. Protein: CASSTQGANGYTF.

CDR3 amino acids: CASSQWRGMNTEAFF. In DNA form, the CDR3 reads TGTGCCAGCAGCCAATGGCGGGGAATGAACACTGAAGCTTTCTTT. The V gene is TRBV14, the J gene TRBJ1-1; D gene uncertain. Trimming took 2 bases from V and 0 from J, leaving 10 bases between them. Per the germline V gene, CDR1 is SGHDN and CDR2 is FVKESK. The CDR3 totals 15 residues.